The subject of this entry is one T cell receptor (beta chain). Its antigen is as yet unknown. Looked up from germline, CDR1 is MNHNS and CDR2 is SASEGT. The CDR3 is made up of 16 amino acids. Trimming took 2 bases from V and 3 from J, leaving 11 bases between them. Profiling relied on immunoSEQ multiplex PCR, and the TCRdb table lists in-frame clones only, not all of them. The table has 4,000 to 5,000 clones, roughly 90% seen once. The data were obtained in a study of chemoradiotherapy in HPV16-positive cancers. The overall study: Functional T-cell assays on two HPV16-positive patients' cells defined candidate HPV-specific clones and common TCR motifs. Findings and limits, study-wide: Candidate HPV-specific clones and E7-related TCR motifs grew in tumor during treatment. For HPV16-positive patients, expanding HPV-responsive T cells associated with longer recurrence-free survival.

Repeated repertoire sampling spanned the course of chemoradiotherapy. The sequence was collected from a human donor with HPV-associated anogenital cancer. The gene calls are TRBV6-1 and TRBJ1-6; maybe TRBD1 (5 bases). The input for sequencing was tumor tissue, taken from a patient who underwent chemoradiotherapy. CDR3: CASSERAGIYNSPLHF. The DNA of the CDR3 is TGTGCCAGCAGTGAAAGGGCAGGGATCTATAATTCACCCCTCCACTTT.